The 11 T cell receptor beta chains listed next were all sequenced from one sample in a study of CD8 T cells in ankylosing spondylitis. Using its own MiXCR run on the 5' RACE reads, TCRdb lists one record per CDR3 protein. This table holds 350,000 to 450,000 distinct CDR3 sequences, approximately 20% found once. Sequencing input: blood, either unsorted or a sorted T cell fraction (not recorded which). These receptors were obtained from a male donor with ankylosing spondylitis or in good health (not recorded which).

The chain couples TRBV7-8 to TRBJ2-5, with 8 bases identical to TRBD1. This CDR3 spans 14 amino acids. Germline V gene data show CDR1 as SGHVS and CDR2 as FQNEAQ. With 5 bases clipped from V and 2 bases from J, the junction kept 4 bases outside the gene matches. The CDR3 is CASSQGQEQETQYF. CDR3 DNA sequence: TGTGCCAGCAGCCAGGGACAGGAGCAAGAGACCCAGTACTTC.

This clonotype occurred a few times. The chain links TRBV29-1 to TRBJ2-7; 9 bases agree with TRBD1. The V segment lost 1 base and the J segment 4 bases; nucleotides outside the gene matches: 5. Germline loops: CDR1 SQVTM, CDR2 ANQGSEA. This CDR3 spans 14 amino acids. CDR3 in amino acids: CSVEGAQGAYEQYF. In nucleotides, the CDR3 is TGCAGCGTTGAAGGGGCACAGGGGGCTTACGAGCAGTACTTC.

The chain has TRBV5-6 and TRBJ2-5, with 10 bases fitting TRBD2. The CDR3 totals 17 residues. Per the germline V gene, CDR1 is SGHDT and CDR2 is YYEEEE. The J segment lost 1 base and the V segment lost 0 bases, leaving 6 bases of the junction unmatched. The CDR3 reads CASSLGLAGAFQETQYF. DNA for the CDR3: TGTGCCAGCAGCTTGGGGCTAGCGGGGGCCTTCCAAGAGACCCAGTACTTC.

There are a few counts of this clonotype. This chain links TRBV29-1 with TRBJ2-3, with unresolved D. The germline V gene encodes CDR1 SQVTM and CDR2 ANQGSEA. Trimming took off 1 base at V and 1 base at J, with 9 bases between the two ends. This CDR3 has 14 residues. CDR3 in DNA: TGCAGCGTTGAAGTTGGCATGGGCACAGATACGCAGTATTTT. Protein: CSVEVGMGTDTQYF.

The chain links TRBV24-1 to TRBJ2-2; D is possibly TRBD1 (6 bases). Germline values: CDR1 KGHDR, CDR2 SFDVKD. The CDR3 sequence is 13 residues long. V was clipped by 10 bases and J by 6 bases, with 14 bases between them. The CDR3 nucleotides read TGTGCCACTACCAGGGGAGACTCCGGGGAGCTGTTTTTT. Amino acid sequence: CATTRGDSGELFF.

This clonotype was found a few times. The DNA for the CDR3 is TGCGCCAGCAGCCAAGAAGGGCAGGGAGGTGGTTACGAGCAGTACTTC. It yields the protein CASSQEGQGGGYEQYF. The rearrangement joins TRBV4-1 to TRBJ2-7, with a possible D match to TRBD2 (6 bases). The CDR3 runs to 16 residues. Trimming cost V 0 bases and J 4 bases, with 16 bases left between them. The V gene's germline CDR1 is MGHRA and CDR2 YSYEKL.

This clonotype was counted a few times. V gene TRBV7-9 combines with J gene TRBJ1-1; the match to TRBD1 covers 7 bases. The CDR3 extends over 16 amino acids. Germline CDR1 and CDR2: SEHNR and FQNEAQ (reference sequence). After removal of 5 bases from V and 7 bases from J, the junction contained 16 bases not matched to a gene. The CDR3 sequence: CASSNLNSDRTDEAFF. CDR3 nucleotide sequence: TGTGCCAGCAGCAACCTGAACTCGGACAGGACAGATGAAGCTTTCTTT.

A few counts support this clonotype. The chain couples TRBV29-1 to TRBJ2-4; D remains ambiguous. Trimming pared 1 base from V and 5 bases from J, leaving 12 bases between. Germline CDR1 and CDR2: SQVTM and ANQGSEA. The length of the CDR3 is 14 residues. The CDR3 bases are TGCAGCGTTGAAGGTGGGCAGGCCGAAAACATTCAGTACTTC. Translated: CSVEGGQAENIQYF.

This clonotype was counted a few times. The V and J genes are TRBV5-6 and TRBJ2-2; the match to TRBD1 covers 9 bases. The CDR3 length is 15 residues. J lost 7 bases, V lost 4 bases, and 8 bases had no gene match. CDR1 and CDR2 (germline): SGHDT, YYEEEE. The chain's CDR3 is CASSRPTGGFGELFF. The CDR3 region has the DNA TGTGCCAGCAGCCGCCCGACAGGGGGTTTCGGGGAGCTGTTTTTT.

The rearrangement joins TRBV5-4 to TRBJ2-1, with TRBD1 identical over 8 bases. V lost 0 bases, J lost 9 bases, and 11 bases stayed unmatched. Germline loops: CDR1 SGHNT, CDR2 YYREEE (reference sequence). CDR3 length: 16 residues. The CDR3 sequence is CASSLEGQEAEGEQFF. For the CDR3, the DNA is TGTGCCAGCAGCTTGGAGGGACAGGAGGCTGAGGGTGAGCAGTTCTTC. Together with reference TRBV5-4 and TRBJ2-1, the CDR3 gives the full variable domain: ETGVTQSPTHLIKTRGQQVTLRCSSQSGHNTVSWYQQALGQGPQFIFQYYREEENGRGNFPPRFSGLQFPNYSSELNVNALELDDSALYLCASSLEGQEAEGEQFFGPGTRLTVL.

The table lists this clonotype with a few counts. The chain uses TRBV24-1 and TRBJ2-1; 8 bases match TRBD1. The trim removed 1 base at V and 7 bases at J, leaving 8 bases unmatched. CDR1 is KGHDR, CDR2 SFDVKD, per germline. There are 16 residues in the CDR3. The CDR3 DNA reads as TGTGCCACCAGTGATTTCGGACAGGGACTGAGAAATGAGCAGTTCTTC. It is translated as CATSDFGQGLRNEQFF.